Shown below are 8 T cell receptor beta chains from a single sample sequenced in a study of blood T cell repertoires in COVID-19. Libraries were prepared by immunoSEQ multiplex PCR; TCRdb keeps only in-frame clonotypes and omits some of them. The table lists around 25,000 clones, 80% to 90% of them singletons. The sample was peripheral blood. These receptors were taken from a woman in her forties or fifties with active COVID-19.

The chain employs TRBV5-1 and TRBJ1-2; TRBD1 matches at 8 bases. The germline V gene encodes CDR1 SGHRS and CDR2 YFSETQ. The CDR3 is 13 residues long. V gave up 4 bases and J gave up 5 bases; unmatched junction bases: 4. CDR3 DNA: TGCGCCAGCAGCCCCGGACAGGGATATGGCTACACCTTC. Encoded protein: CASSPGQGYGYTF.

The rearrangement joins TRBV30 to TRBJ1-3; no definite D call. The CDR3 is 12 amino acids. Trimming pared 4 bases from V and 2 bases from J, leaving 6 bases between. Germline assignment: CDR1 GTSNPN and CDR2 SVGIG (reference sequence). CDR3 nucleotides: TGTGCCTGGAACAACGCTGGAAACACCATATATTTT. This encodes CAWNNAGNTIYF.

CDR3 loop: CASSLHTPGTGNTIYF. The CDR3 nucleotides are TGCGCCAGCAGCTTGCATACCCCAGGGACTGGAAACACCATATATTTT. The J gene is TRBJ1-3, the V gene TRBV5-1; tentatively, D is TRBD1 (5 bases). This CDR3 region has 16 residues. With 1 base removed from V and 2 bases from J, the gap between germline ends came to 13 bases. Germline V gives CDR1 SGHRS, CDR2 YFSETQ.

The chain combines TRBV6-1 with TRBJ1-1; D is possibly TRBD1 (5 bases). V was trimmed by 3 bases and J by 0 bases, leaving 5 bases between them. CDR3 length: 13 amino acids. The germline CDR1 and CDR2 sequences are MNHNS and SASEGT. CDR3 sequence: CASSDRVNTEAFF. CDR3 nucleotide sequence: TGTGCCAGCAGTGACAGGGTGAACACTGAAGCTTTCTTT.

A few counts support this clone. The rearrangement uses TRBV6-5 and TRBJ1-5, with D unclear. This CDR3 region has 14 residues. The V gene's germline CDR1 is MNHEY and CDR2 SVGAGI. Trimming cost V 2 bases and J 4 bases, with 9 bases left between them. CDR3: CASSYRSGNQPQHF. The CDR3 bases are TGTGCCAGCAGTTACCGTTCGGGGAATCAGCCCCAGCATTTT.

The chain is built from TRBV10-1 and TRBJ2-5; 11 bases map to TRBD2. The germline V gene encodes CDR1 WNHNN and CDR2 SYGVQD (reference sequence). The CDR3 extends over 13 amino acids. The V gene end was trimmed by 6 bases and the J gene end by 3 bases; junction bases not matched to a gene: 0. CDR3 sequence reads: CASRLAGEETQYF. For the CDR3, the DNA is TGCGCCAGCAGACTAGCGGGAGAAGAGACCCAGTACTTC.

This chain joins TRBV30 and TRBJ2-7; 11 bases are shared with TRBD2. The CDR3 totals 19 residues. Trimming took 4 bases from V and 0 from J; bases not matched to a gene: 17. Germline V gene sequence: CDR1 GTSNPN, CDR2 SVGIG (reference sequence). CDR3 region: CAWMDKSGTSGSSSYEQYF. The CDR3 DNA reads TGTGCCTGGATGGACAAGTCCGGGACTAGCGGATCAAGCTCCTACGAGCAGTACTTC. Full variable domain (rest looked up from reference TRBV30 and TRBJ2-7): SQTIHQWPATLVQPVGSPLSLECTVEGTSNPNLYWYRQAAGRGLQLLFYSVGIGQISSEVPQNLSASRPQDRQFILSSKKLLLSDSGFYLCAWMDKSGTSGSSSYEQYFGPGTRLTVT.

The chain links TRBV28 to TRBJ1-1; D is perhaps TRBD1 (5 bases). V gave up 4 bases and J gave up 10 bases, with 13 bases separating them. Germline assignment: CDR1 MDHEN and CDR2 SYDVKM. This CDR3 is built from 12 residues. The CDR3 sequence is CASSYPTGRAFF. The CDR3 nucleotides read TGTGCCAGCAGTTACCCCACAGGCCGAGCTTTCTTT. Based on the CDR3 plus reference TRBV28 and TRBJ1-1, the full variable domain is DVKVTQSSRYLVKRTGEKVFLECVQDMDHENMFWYRQDPGLGLRLIYFSYDVKMKEKGDIPEGYSVSREKKERFSLILESASTNQTSMYLCASSYPTGRAFFGQGTRLTVV.